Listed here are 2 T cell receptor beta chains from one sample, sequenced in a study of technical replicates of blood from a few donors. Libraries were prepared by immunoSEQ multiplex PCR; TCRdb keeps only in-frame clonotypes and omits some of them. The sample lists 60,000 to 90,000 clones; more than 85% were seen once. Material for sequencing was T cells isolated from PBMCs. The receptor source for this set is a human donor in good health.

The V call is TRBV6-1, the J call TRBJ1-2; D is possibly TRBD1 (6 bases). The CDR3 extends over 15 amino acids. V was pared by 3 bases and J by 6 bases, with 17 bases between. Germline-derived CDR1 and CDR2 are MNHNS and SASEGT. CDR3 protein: CASSEAGQLANGYTF. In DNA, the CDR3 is TGTGCCAGCAGTGAGGCCGGACAGTTGGCCAATGGCTACACCTTC.

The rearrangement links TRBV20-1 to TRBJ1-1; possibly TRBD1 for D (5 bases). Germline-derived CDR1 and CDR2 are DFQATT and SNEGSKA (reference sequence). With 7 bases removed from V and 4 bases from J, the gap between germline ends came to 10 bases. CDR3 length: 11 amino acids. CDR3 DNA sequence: TGCAGTGTTTTGGGGGGCACTGAAGCTTTCTTT. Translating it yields CSVLGGTEAFF.